This is a list of T cell receptor beta chains from one sample in a study of CD8 T cells in Susac syndrome. TCRdb called the immunoSEQ multiplex PCR reads again in MiXCR, with one record for every CDR3 protein. The data show tens of thousands of distinct CDR3 sequences, around 96% seen once. Sequences were obtained from CD8+ T cells from PBMCs. These receptors were taken from a human donor with Susac syndrome. Both conserved end residues are part of each CDR3. Each record gives: J gene, V gene, D gene, clone size, CDR3 protein, CDR3 DNA. The D gene is left open where the match is weak. Not all rows give a size; the values are once, few, many and, for expanded clones, a class.

>TRBJ2-5|TRBV18|TRBD2|-
CASSPPTSGVLETQYF
TGTGCCAGCTCACCACCGACTAGCGGGGTTTTAGAGACCCAGTACTTC
>TRBJ1-1|TRBV29-1|-|-
CSVGVGAFF
TGCAGCGTTGGTGTAGGAGCTTTCTTT
>TRBJ1-1|TRBV5-1|-|-
CASRGGGEAFF
TGCGCCAGCCGCGGCGGGGGTGAAGCTTTCTTT
>TRBJ2-1|TRBV30|-|once
CAWSVSPYNEQFF
TGTGCCTGGAGTGTAAGTCCGTACAATGAGCAGTTCTTC
>TRBJ1-2|TRBV29-1|-|-
CSVGGDGYTF
TGCAGCGTTGGAGGGGATGGCTACACCTTC
>TRBJ2-5|TRBV20-1|-|-
CSASKTGGFSETQYF
TGCAGTGCTAGTAAGACCGGTGGATTCAGCGAGACCCAGTACTTC
>TRBJ2-3|TRBV2|TRBD2|-
CASSEGGGLLTDTQYF
TGTGCCAGCAGTGAAGGCGGGGGGCTTCTCACAGATACGCAGTATTTT
>TRBJ1-6|TRBV5-4|-|-
CASSFRGMDSPLHF
TGTGCCAGCAGCTTCCGGGGGATGGATTCACCCCTCCACTTT
>TRBJ2-3|TRBV27|TRBD2|once
CASSSLGLAGPADTQYF
TGTGCCAGCAGCTCGCTTGGACTAGCGGGGCCGGCAGATACGCAGTATTTT
>TRBJ2-7|TRBV15|TRBD1|-
CATSSARDSIYEQYF
TGTGCCACCAGCAGCGCCCGGGACAGCATCTACGAGCAGTACTTC
>TRBJ2-7|TRBV20-1|-|-
CSAKSSSLLTYEQYF
TGCAGTGCTAAGAGTAGCTCGTTGCTAACCTACGAGCAGTACTTC
>TRBJ2-5|TRBV24-1|-|-
CATSDATGRLTQYF
TGTGCCACCAGTGACGCCACCGGGAGACTAACTCAGTACTTC
>TRBJ1-2|TRBV28|-|-
CASSSGRFYGYTF
TGTGCCAGCAGCTCGGGACGGTTCTATGGCTACACCTTC
>TRBJ2-2|TRBV15|TRBD2|-
CATRNRLAVNTGELFF
TGTGCCACCAGGAATAGGCTAGCGGTTAACACCGGGGAGCTGTTTTTT
>TRBJ2-7|TRBV20-1|-|-
CSARDLAGTIYEQYF
TGCAGTGCTAGGGACCTCGCCGGGACGATTTACGAGCAGTACTTC
>TRBJ1-1|TRBV7-9|-|-
CASSYGTPDTEAFF
TGTGCCAGCAGCTATGGGACGCCTGACACTGAAGCTTTCTTT